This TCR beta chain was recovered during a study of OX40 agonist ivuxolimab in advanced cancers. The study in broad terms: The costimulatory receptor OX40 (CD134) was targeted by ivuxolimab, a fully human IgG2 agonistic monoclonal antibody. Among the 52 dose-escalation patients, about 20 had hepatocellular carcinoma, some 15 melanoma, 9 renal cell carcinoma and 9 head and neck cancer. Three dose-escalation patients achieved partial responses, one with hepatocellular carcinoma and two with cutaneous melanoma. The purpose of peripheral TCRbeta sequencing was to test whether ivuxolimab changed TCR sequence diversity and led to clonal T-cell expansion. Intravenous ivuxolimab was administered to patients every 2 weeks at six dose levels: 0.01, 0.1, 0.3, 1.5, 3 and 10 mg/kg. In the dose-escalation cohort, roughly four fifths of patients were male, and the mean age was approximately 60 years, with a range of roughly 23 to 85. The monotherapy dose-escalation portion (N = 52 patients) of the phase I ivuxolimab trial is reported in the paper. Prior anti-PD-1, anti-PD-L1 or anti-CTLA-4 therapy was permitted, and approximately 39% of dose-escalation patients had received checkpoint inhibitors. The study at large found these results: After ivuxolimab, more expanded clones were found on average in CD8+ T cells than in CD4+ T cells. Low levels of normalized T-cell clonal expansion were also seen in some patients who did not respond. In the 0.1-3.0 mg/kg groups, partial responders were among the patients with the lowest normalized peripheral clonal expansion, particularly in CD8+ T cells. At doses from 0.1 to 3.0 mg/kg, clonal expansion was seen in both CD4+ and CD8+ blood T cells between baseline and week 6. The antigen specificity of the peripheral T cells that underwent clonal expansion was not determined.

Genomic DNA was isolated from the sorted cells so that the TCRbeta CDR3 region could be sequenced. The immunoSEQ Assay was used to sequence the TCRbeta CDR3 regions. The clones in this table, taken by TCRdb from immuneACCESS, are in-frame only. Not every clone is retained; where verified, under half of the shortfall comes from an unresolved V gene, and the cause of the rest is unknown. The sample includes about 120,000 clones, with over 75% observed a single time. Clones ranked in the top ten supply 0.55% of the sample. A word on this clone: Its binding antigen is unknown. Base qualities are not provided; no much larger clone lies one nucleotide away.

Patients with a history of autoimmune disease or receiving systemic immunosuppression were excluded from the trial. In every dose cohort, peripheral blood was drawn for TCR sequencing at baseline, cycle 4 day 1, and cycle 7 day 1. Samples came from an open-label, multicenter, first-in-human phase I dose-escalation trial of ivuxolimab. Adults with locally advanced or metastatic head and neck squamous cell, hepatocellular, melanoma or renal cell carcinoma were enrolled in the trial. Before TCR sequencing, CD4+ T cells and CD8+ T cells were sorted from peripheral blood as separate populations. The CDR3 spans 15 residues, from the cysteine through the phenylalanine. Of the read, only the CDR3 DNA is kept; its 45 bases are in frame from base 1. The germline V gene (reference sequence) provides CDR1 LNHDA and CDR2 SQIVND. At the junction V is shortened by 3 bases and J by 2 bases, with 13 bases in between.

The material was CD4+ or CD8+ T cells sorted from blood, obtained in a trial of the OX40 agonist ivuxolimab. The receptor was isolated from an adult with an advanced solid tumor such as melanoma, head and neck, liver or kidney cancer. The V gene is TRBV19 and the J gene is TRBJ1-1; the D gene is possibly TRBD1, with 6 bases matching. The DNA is TGTGCCAGTAGTATGTATGTCAGGGGAAACACTGAAGCTTTCTTT. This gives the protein CASSMYVRGNTEAFF.